The 26 T cell receptor beta chains reported below all come from one sample, sequenced in a study of blood T cells in healthy people across ages. A sample-barcoded 5' primer and a J-beta primer mix were used in a second PCR of roughly 6 to 11 cycles. TCRdb used MiXCR to reprocess the 5' RACE reads, holding one entry per CDR3 protein. The sample shows 600,000 to 1,000,000 distinct CDR3 sequences, nearly 60% of them seen only once. The sample consisted of blood. These receptor sequences come from a young man in good health.

The chain recombines TRBV9 with TRBJ1-6; D is unclear. The V and J ends lost 5 bases and 5 bases respectively, with 5 bases between them. CDR1 and CDR2 (germline): SGDLS, YYNGEE. The CDR3 runs 12 residues. The CDR3: CASSQDNSPLHF. CDR3 bases: TGTGCCAGCAGTCAGGATAATTCACCCCTCCACTTT.

This clonotype was found once. The CDR3 sequence is CASSSWGGYGYTF. CDR3 bases: TGTGCCAGCAGTTCCTGGGGCGGGTATGGCTACACCTTC. This rearrangement joins TRBV6-5 to TRBJ1-2; D perhaps matches TRBD1 (5 bases). The germline CDR1 and CDR2 sequences are MNHEY and SVGAGI. V gave up 4 bases and J gave up 5 bases, with 11 bases separating them. This CDR3 is built from 13 residues.

This chain uses TRBV7-2 with TRBJ2-2; D may be TRBD2 (6 bases). Trimming cost V 1 base and J 9 bases, with 15 bases left between them. CDR1 and CDR2 from the germline V gene are SGHTA and FQGNSA. This CDR3 region has 15 residues. The DNA of the CDR3 is TGTGCCAGCAGCTTAGGATCGGCAGGCGGGAGGGAGCTGTTTTTT. Protein: CASSLGSAGGRELFF.

This clonotype was detected only a few times. V is TRBV27 and J is TRBJ2-3, with D possibly being TRBD2 (6 bases). V shed 6 bases and J shed 0 bases, with 16 bases lying between them. Germline V gene data show CDR1 as MNHEY and CDR2 as SMNVEV (reference sequence). The CDR3 consists of 16 residues. CDR3 DNA: TGTGCCAGCAGGACGGGTTGGGGGGTTAGCACAGATACGCAGTATTTT. It specifies CASRTGWGVSTDTQYF.

The chain links TRBV10-3 to TRBJ2-7; 7 bases are a match to TRBD1. The J segment lost 0 bases and the V segment lost 5 bases, leaving 4 bases of the junction unmatched. Looked up from germline, CDR1 is ENHRY and CDR2 is SYGVKD. The CDR3 runs to 14 residues. CDR3 sequence reads: CAISSRDSSYEQYF. Written as DNA, the CDR3 is TGTGCCATCAGTAGCCGGGACAGCTCCTACGAGCAGTACTTC.

This chain links TRBV7-2 with TRBJ2-5; D remains ambiguous. The CDR3 runs to 14 residues. Trimming shortened V by 6 bases and J by 3 bases, and 14 bases separated the two germline ends. Per germline, CDR1 SGHTA and CDR2 FQGNSA. CDR3 DNA sequence: TGTGCCAGCAGTTCCCCTCCGGCCAAAGAGACCCAGTACTTC. Its translation: CASSSPPAKETQYF.

J is TRBJ2-6 and V is TRBV5-4; 7 nucleotides match TRBD1. CDR1 and CDR2 (germline): SGHNT, YYREEE (reference sequence). Trimming took 5 bases from V and 4 from J; bases not matched to a gene: 6. CDR3 length: 15 residues. CDR3 in DNA: TGTGCCAGCAGATCGGACAGGTCCGGGGCCAACGTCCTGACTTTC. It translates to CASRSDRSGANVLTF.

This clonotype was observed a few times. This sequence joins TRBV7-2 and TRBJ1-2; a weak D match, TRBD1 (5 bases). This CDR3 contains 14 residues. CDR1 and CDR2 (germline): SGHTA, FQGNSA. With 5 bases removed from V and 0 bases from J, the gap between germline ends came to 10 bases. The chain's CDR3 is CASSPSTANYGYTF. CDR3 sequence (DNA): TGTGCCAGCAGCCCTTCGACAGCTAACTATGGCTACACCTTC.

V and J are TRBV20-1 and TRBJ2-1; D is uncertain. Trimming removed 0 bases from V and 8 bases from J, with 14 bases in between. Germline CDR1 and CDR2: DFQATT and SNEGSKA (reference sequence). This CDR3 is built from 14 residues. The CDR3 loop is CSARDTLSNDEQFF. The CDR3, as DNA: TGCAGTGCTAGAGACACCCTCAGCAACGATGAGCAGTTCTTC.

J is TRBJ1-1 and V is TRBV15, with D perhaps TRBD1 (5 bases). CDR1 is LNHNV, CDR2 YYDKDF, per germline (reference sequence). The CDR3 contains 15 residues. With 5 bases removed from V and 2 bases from J, the gap between germline ends came to 15 bases. This CDR3 reads CATSSLLRENTEAFF. In DNA form, the CDR3 reads TGTGCCACCAGCTCTCTTCTCAGGGAAAACACTGAAGCTTTCTTT.

As for this clonotype: Germline is not matched at one junction end, which may reflect a read error. The chain is built from TRBV12-3 or TRBV12-4 and TRBJ1-2, with 9 bases fitting TRBD1. The CDR3 spans 16 residues. CDR3 amino acids: CASRDDRGNEIYGHTF. CDR3 in DNA: TGTGCCAGCAGGGATGACAGGGGGAACGAGATCTATGGCCACACCTTC.

V is TRBV6-2 or TRBV6-3 and J is TRBJ2-3; 8 positions match TRBD1. The trim removed 5 bases at V and 9 bases at J, leaving 13 bases unmatched. CDR3 length: 15 residues. CDR1 and CDR2 from the germline V gene are MNHEY and SVGEGT. For the CDR3, the DNA is TGTGCCAGCAGTCCCCTCGGACAGGGAGAAGGGACGCAGTATTTT. It specifies CASSPLGQGEGTQYF.

This clonotype was detected a few times. CDR3 coding DNA: TGTGCCAGCCTTTCGGAGCGAAGCTCCTACAATGAGCAGTTCTTC. Translating it yields CASLSERSSYNEQFF. The chain uses TRBV2 and TRBJ2-1; no firm D call. The V gene lost 8 bases and the J gene lost 0 bases, with 14 bases spanning the gap. This CDR3 has 15 residues. Germline values: CDR1 SNHLY, CDR2 FYNNEI.

As regards this clonotype: The junction differs from germline at one of its ends, possibly a read error. The chain recombines TRBV10-3 with TRBJ1-5; 7 bases map to TRBD1. Germline V lookup: CDR1 ENHRY, CDR2 SYGVKD. CDR3 size: 14 residues. For the CDR3, the DNA is TGTGCCATCAGTGCGGGACAGAGCAGTCAGCCCCAGCATTTT. Protein product: CAISAGQSSQPQHF.

This clonotype was observed a few times. The chain is built from TRBV7-9 and TRBJ2-5; 7 bases align to TRBD1. Germline V gene data show CDR1 as SEHNR and CDR2 as FQNEAQ (reference sequence). The CDR3 runs to 13 residues. V shed 7 bases and J 2 bases; nucleotides not matched to a gene: 4. CDR3 nucleotides: TGTGCCAGCAAAACGACAGGGCAAGAGACCCAGTACTTC. Protein sequence: CASKTTGQETQYF.

In this sample, this clonotype turned up a few times. The chain recombines TRBV7-2 with TRBJ2-7; 8 bases align to TRBD2. After removal of 2 bases from V and 7 bases from J, the junction contained 4 bases not matched to a gene. This CDR3 spans 13 amino acids. The germline V gene has CDR1 SGHTA and CDR2 FQGNSA. The chain's CDR3 is CASSLPGRVEQYF. The DNA of the CDR3 is TGTGCCAGCAGCTTACCCGGGAGGGTTGAGCAGTACTTC. Supplemented by reference TRBV7-2 and TRBJ2-7, the full variable domain reads GAGVSQSPSNKVTEKGKDVELRCDPISGHTALYWYRQSLGQGLEFLIYFQGNSAPDKSGLPSDRFSAERTGGSVSTLTIQRTQQEDSAVYLCASSLPGRVEQYFGPGTRLTVT.

Only a few counts were recorded for this clonotype. V and J are TRBV12-3 or TRBV12-4 and TRBJ2-5, with D possibly matching TRBD2 (5 bases). The V end was cut by 3 bases, the J end by 5 bases, with 13 bases between. The CDR3 has 14 amino acids. CDR3 loop: CASSFSVGLETQYF. CDR3 bases: TGTGCCAGCAGTTTTAGCGTCGGGTTGGAGACCCAGTACTTC.

This chain connects TRBV5-1 to TRBJ1-2, with D unresolved. V was shortened by 4 bases and J by 4 bases, with 14 bases between the two germline ends. Germline values: CDR1 SGHRS, CDR2 YFSETQ. The CDR3 consists of 14 residues. The CDR3 loop is CASSAEGSLYGYTF. DNA for the CDR3: TGCGCCAGCAGCGCAGAGGGTTCACTCTATGGCTACACCTTC. The whole variable domain, filled in from reference TRBV5-1 and TRBJ1-2, reads KAGVTQTPRYLIKTRGQQVTLSCSPISGHRSVSWYQQTPGQGLQFLFEYFSETQRNKGNFPGRFSGRQFSNSRSEMNVSTLELGDSALYLCASSAEGSLYGYTFGSGTRLTVV.

The V call is TRBV6-5, the J call TRBJ1-6; no definite D call. The CDR3 is 16 residues long. Germline-derived CDR1 and CDR2 are MNHEY and SVGAGI. The V end was cut by 0 bases, the J end by 5 bases, with 11 bases between. The CDR3 DNA sequence: TGTGCCAGCAGTTACTCGACTTGGTTGCATAATTCACCCCTCCACTTT. Its translation is CASSYSTWLHNSPLHF.

In this sample, this clonotype turned up once. The chain links TRBV20-1 to TRBJ1-2; tentatively, D is TRBD1 (5 bases). Germline CDR1 DFQATT, CDR2 SNEGSKA (reference sequence). This CDR3 comprises 14 residues. Trimming took off 0 bases at V and 4 bases at J, with 12 bases between the two ends. This chain's CDR3 is CSARDREGLYGYTF. Written as DNA, the CDR3 is TGCAGTGCTAGAGATCGGGAGGGACTCTATGGCTACACCTTC.

The sample holds one count of this clonotype. The chain employs TRBV3-1 and TRBJ1-1, with D perhaps TRBD1 (5 bases). The CDR3 covers 13 residues. Germline CDR1 LGHDT, CDR2 YNNKEL (reference sequence). Trimming took off 2 bases at V and 6 bases at J, with 10 bases between the two ends. The CDR3 here is CASSQTGLSEAFF. The CDR3 bases are TGTGCCAGCAGCCAAACGGGACTGTCTGAAGCTTTCTTT.

The genes are TRBV20-1 and TRBJ2-5; D ambiguous. The CDR3 runs to 14 residues. Trimming pared 3 bases from V and 0 bases from J, leaving 11 bases between. CDR1 is DFQATT and CDR2 is SNEGSKA in the germline V gene (reference sequence). The CDR3 loop is CSASESWYQETQYF. The CDR3 region has the DNA TGCAGTGCTAGCGAGAGTTGGTACCAAGAGACCCAGTACTTC.

This clonotype was counted only a few times. The J gene is TRBJ1-2, the V gene TRBV4-2; D not certain. V lost 0 bases and J 9 bases, leaving 17 bases between the germline ends. This CDR3 has 15 amino acids. CDR1 and CDR2 (germline): LGHNA, YNFKEQ. The CDR3 DNA sequence: TGTGCCAGCAGCCAAGATCGCGGGGTGACTAGGAGCTACACCTTC. Protein sequence: CASSQDRGVTRSYTF.

This rearrangement joins TRBV7-2 to TRBJ2-1; 10 nucleotides agree with TRBD1. V dropped 4 bases and J dropped 1; count of bases not matched to a gene: 7. Germline V gene data show CDR1 as SGHTA and CDR2 as FQGNSA. The CDR3 consists of 17 residues. For the CDR3, the DNA is TGTGCCAGCAGCTACAGACAGGGGGCGGGGTCCTACAATGAGCAGTTCTTC. It translates to CASSYRQGAGSYNEQFF.

This clonotype was recorded at least ten times. The gene calls are TRBV10-2 and TRBJ2-2, with 9 bases lining up with TRBD2. Germline assignment: CDR1 WSHSY and CDR2 SAAADI. V was pared by 0 bases and J by 1 base, with 3 bases of the junction left unmatched. The CDR3 runs to 17 residues. The CDR3 sequence: CASSESLAGMNTGELFF. In nucleotides, the CDR3 is TGCGCCAGCAGTGAGTCACTAGCGGGTATGAACACCGGGGAGCTGTTTTTT.

The genes are TRBV15 and TRBJ2-7; D might be TRBD1 (5 bases). Trimming shortened V by 3 bases and J by 5 bases, and 14 bases separated the two germline ends. This CDR3 is 14 amino acids long. Germline V gives CDR1 LNHNV, CDR2 YYDKDF (reference sequence). As DNA, the CDR3 is TGTGCCACCAGCAGCATCCGGCAGGGTGACGAGCAGTACTTC. Its translation is CATSSIRQGDEQYF.